This TCR beta chain was sequenced for a study of vaccination effects on CD4 cells after COVID-19. Scientists isolated CD4+ T cells after a roughly nine-day culture period ended. A word on this clone: Its antigen is currently unknown.

CDR3 length: 14 residues. Trimming took off 5 bases at V and 0 bases at J, with 11 bases between the two ends. CDR1 is SGHNT and CDR2 is YENEEA in the germline V gene. Measured with immunoSEQ multiplex PCR; TCRdb has only the in-frame clones, and not every one. The sample carries tens of thousands of clones, just over 70% recorded once. The source of this sequence is a human donor who had a prior SARS-CoV-2 infection. V usage is TRBV11-3 and J usage is TRBJ2-7, with D perhaps matching TRBD1 or TRBD2 (5 bases each). The specimen comprised CD4+ T cells from PBMCs cultured without peptide, sampled before COVID-19 vaccination. The chain's CDR3 is CASSKSGSSYEQYF. In DNA, the CDR3 is TGTGCCAGCAGCAAATCAGGGAGCTCCTACGAGCAGTACTTC.